This T cell receptor (beta chain) was captured in a study of T cells in Graves' hyperthyroidism and ophthalmopathy. Study overall: Specimen type is peripheral blood, collected at initial diagnosis prior to any treatment.

The CDR3 loop spans 15 amino acids. V dropped 2 bases and J dropped 8; count of bases not matched to a gene: 9. The germline V gene encodes CDR1 MDHEN and CDR2 SYDVKM. The study's findings and limits: Among thyroid clonotypes expanded above 0.001, most also appeared in blood.

The investigators amplified TCR beta CDR3 regions from RNA transcripts. The TCR CDR3 was amplified in a first-round RT-PCR using the HTBI primer set. TCRdb analysed the multiplex PCR reads with MiXCR anew, one entry per CDR3 protein. The sample shows about 360,000 distinct CDR3 sequences, roughly 12% of them seen only once. This clonotype occurred many times. Its target is unknown. Each diagnosis drew on symptoms, thyroxine, TRAb, thyroid ultrasound and orbital computed tomography findings. Ahead of any ophthalmopathy symptoms, the blood sample was obtained at the first diagnosis of hyperthyroidism. Input material: blood. The V and J genes are TRBV28 and TRBJ1-5; 7 bases line up with TRBD1. This clonotype was obtained from a man aged 25-40 years with Graves' hyperthyroidism that later progressed to Graves' ophthalmopathy. CDR3 residues: CASSLTGATSKPQHF. In DNA form, the CDR3 reads TGTGCCAGCAGTTTAACAGGGGCCACATCGAAGCCCCAGCATTTT.